The 5 T cell receptor beta chains below come from one sample, sequenced in a study of cytomegalovirus exposure and HLA in healthy donors. PCR employed 60 Vbeta and 13 Jbeta primers. Assay used: immunoSEQ multiplex PCR; TCRdb lists only in-frame clones, some missing. The sample includes roughly 100,000 clones, around four fifths of them seen just once. The sequenced material came from PBMCs. The receptors shown here come from a woman in her thirties or forties in good health and CMV-seronegative.

The V and J genes are TRBV5-6 and TRBJ2-5; tentative D call: TRBD1 (6 bases). Germline loops: CDR1 SGHDT, CDR2 YYEEEE. This CDR3 spans 13 amino acids. V gave up 2 bases and J gave up 2 bases, with 7 bases separating them. The CDR3 loop is CASSLQGQETQYF. DNA for the CDR3: TGTGCCAGCAGCTTACAGGGTCAAGAGACCCAGTACTTC.

V and J are TRBV5-1 and TRBJ2-3; 8 bases align to TRBD2. From germline, CDR1 is SGHRS and CDR2 YFSETQ. CDR3 length: 14 amino acids. The trim removed 3 bases at V and 4 bases at J, leaving 4 bases unmatched. In nucleotides, the CDR3 is TGCGCCAGCAGCTCGGGGGGGGGCGCAGATACGCAGTATTTT. Encoded protein: CASSSGGGADTQYF.

The chain is built from TRBV15 and TRBJ1-2; 10 nucleotides agree with TRBD1. Germline CDR1 and CDR2: LNHNV and YYDKDF (reference sequence). V trimming: 3 bases; J trimming: 5 bases; junction bases outside the gene matches: 6. This CDR3 is built from 15 residues. In DNA form, the CDR3 reads TGTGCCACCAGCAGCAGACAGGGGGCAAGGTATGGCTACACCTTC. It is translated as CATSSRQGARYGYTF.

J is TRBJ1-2 and V is TRBV29-1; a possible D gene is TRBD1 (5 bases). This CDR3 contains 13 residues. The V end lost 7 bases, the J end lost 2 bases, and 14 bases lay between the germline ends. The germline V gene has CDR1 SQVTM and CDR2 ANQGSEA. This CDR3 is CSGPPDSNYGYTF. The CDR3 nucleotides read TGCAGCGGGCCCCCCGACAGCAACTATGGCTACACCTTC.

V gene TRBV5-1 combines with J gene TRBJ1-4; D may be TRBD1 (5 bases). V was cut by 0 bases and J by 6 bases, with 9 bases left in between. The CDR3 runs 14 residues. Germline loops: CDR1 SGHRS, CDR2 YFSETQ. The CDR3 DNA sequence: TGCGCCAGCAGCTTGGCAGGGTTGGATGAAAAACTGTTTTTT. Amino acid sequence: CASSLAGLDEKLFF.